The clone carrying this TCR beta chain was picked up a small number of times. TCRdb re-analysed the 5' RACE reads in MiXCR, keeping a single row per CDR3 protein. Counted here are some 600,000 distinct CDR3 sequences, 9% to 15% occurring once; the ten biggest clones make up under 15%. Between the trimmed V and J ends, which lost 8 bases and 6 bases, there was a span of 13 bases. CDR3 size: 12 residues. The data stem from a study of T cells after yellow fever vaccination. The sequence was collected from a man aged 30 to 45 who received the YFV17D yellow fever vaccine. The chain employs TRBV12-3 or TRBV12-4 and TRBJ1-1; D possibly corresponds to TRBD1 (6 bases). The source material was PBMCs, sampled on the day of the yellow fever booster vaccination. CDR3 in DNA: TGTGCCAGCTCTTGGGGGGGCCCTGAAGCTTTCTTT. As protein: CASSWGGPEAFF.